The 31 T cell receptor beta chains in this list originate from one sample, sequenced in a study of beta chain features in type 1 diabetes. Isolated RNA was reverse transcribed in full, so expressed TCRB transcripts were sequenced. The protocol was immunoSEQ multiplex PCR, while the TCRdb copy is restricted to in-frame clones and leaves out a portion. The data show hundreds of thousands of clones, roughly 8% seen once. What was sequenced was central memory CD4+ T cells from blood. The receptors come from a woman between 18 and 30 years old in good health.

CDR3 sequence (DNA): TGTGCCAGCAGCCGGGGTGTACAGACCCAGTACTTC. This translates into CASSRGVQTQYF. This chain joins TRBV7-3 and TRBJ2-5; perhaps TRBD2 as D (5 bases). The V gene's germline CDR1 is SGHTA and CDR2 FQGTGA. The CDR3 contains 12 residues. The V end lost 5 bases, the J end lost 6 bases, and 10 bases lay between the germline ends.

This clone occurred a few times. V and J are TRBV25-1 and TRBJ2-1, with 12 nucleotides matching TRBD2. CDR3 length equals 15 residues. The germline CDR1 and CDR2 sequences are MGHDK and SYGVNS. V shed 3 bases, J shed 8 bases, and the junction held 5 bases outside the gene matches. CDR3 bases: TGTGCCAGCAGTGACGCTAGCGGGAGGGCCCATGAGCAGTTCTTC. This sequence encodes CASSDASGRAHEQFF. Based on the CDR3 plus reference TRBV25-1 and TRBJ2-1, the full variable domain is EADIYQTPRYLVIGTGKKITLECSQTMGHDKMYWYQQDPGMELHLIHYSYGVNSTEKGDLSSESTVSRIRTEHFPLTLESARPSHTSQYLCASSDASGRAHEQFFGPGTRLTVL.

CDR3 sequence reads: CASSEFRESYEQYF. The CDR3 DNA reads TGCGCCAGCAGTGAGTTCCGGGAGTCCTACGAGCAGTACTTC. The chain combines TRBV10-2 with TRBJ2-7; D perhaps matches TRBD2 (6 bases). V was pared by 1 base and J by 1 base, with 8 bases between. This CDR3 contains 14 residues. In germline, CDR1 is WSHSY, CDR2 SAAADI.

This clone has just a few counts. The chain combines TRBV28 with TRBJ2-7; D ambiguous. The V gene's germline CDR1 is MDHEN and CDR2 SYDVKM. V lost 2 bases and J 4 bases, leaving 9 bases between the germline ends. This CDR3 comprises 13 residues. As DNA, the CDR3 is TGTGCCAGCAGTTTAACACAACCATACGAGCAGTACTTC. This gives the protein CASSLTQPYEQYF.

This clone was found a few times. This chain links TRBV4-3 with TRBJ1-2; D unclear. V was shortened by 1 base and J by 7 bases, with 22 bases between the two germline ends. Germline lookup yields CDR1 LGHNA and CDR2 YSLEER. The CDR3 runs 17 residues. CDR3 coding DNA: TGCGCCAGCAGCCAAGTTGTGGGATCTCCCGAGGCATCTGGCTACACCTTC. It is translated as CASSQVVGSPEASGYTF.

The sample holds many counts of this clone. Germline and junction disagree at one end, which may indicate a read error. The rearrangement joins TRBV7-9 to TRBJ1-1, with D possibly TRBD1 on 5 matching bases. Germline V lookup: CDR1 SEHNR, CDR2 FQNEAQ (reference sequence). The CDR3 runs 12 residues. In DNA form, the CDR3 reads TGTGCCAGCAGCTTAGACTCAGGGCTCGGTCTTTTT. Translated: CASSLDSGLGLF. The full variable domain, its missing parts supplied by reference TRBV7-9 and TRBJ1-1, is DTGVSQNPRHKITKRGQNVTFRCDPISEHNRLYWYRQTLGQGPEFLTYFQNEAQLEKSRLLSDRFSAERPKGSFSTLEIQRTEQGDSAMYLCASSLDSGLGLFGQGTRLTVV.

This clone was detected many times. This chain joins TRBV4-3 and TRBJ1-2; D is undetermined. This CDR3 is built from 14 residues. The V gene lost 1 base and the J gene lost 3 bases, with 9 bases spanning the gap. Germline V gene sequence: CDR1 LGHNA, CDR2 YSLEER. CDR3 sequence (DNA): TGCGCCAGCAGCCAAGGGCCGGCTTACTATGGCTACACCTTC. It is translated as CASSQGPAYYGYTF.

The chain recombines TRBV5-1 with TRBJ2-5; D could derive from TRBD1 or TRBD2 (5 bases each). The CDR3 spans 13 residues. The V gene lost 4 bases and the J gene lost 4 bases, with 11 bases spanning the gap. The germline V gene has CDR1 SGHRS and CDR2 YFSETQ. CDR3 sequence: CASSVGAGETQYF. The CDR3 DNA reads TGCGCCAGCAGCGTAGGGGCGGGAGAGACCCAGTACTTC.

This clone was seen only a few times. The chain joins TRBV29-1 to TRBJ2-5; 8 nucleotides line up with TRBD2. Germline V lookup: CDR1 SQVTM, CDR2 ANQGSEA. This CDR3 is built from 14 residues. The V and J ends lost 7 bases and 4 bases, in that order; junction bases with no gene match: 11. This chain's CDR3 is CSGDGAGGGETQYF. CDR3 coding DNA: TGCAGCGGTGATGGGGCGGGAGGTGGAGAGACCCAGTACTTC.

This clone appeared many times. This rearrangement joins TRBV2 to TRBJ1-2; 10 nucleotides line up with TRBD1. From germline, CDR1 is SNHLY and CDR2 FYNNEI. The V gene end was trimmed by 8 bases and the J gene end by 7 bases; junction bases not matched to a gene: 7. This CDR3 has 13 amino acids. CDR3 in DNA: TGTGCCAGCTTCCGGGGACAGGGGATTGGCTACACCTTC. Its translation: CASFRGQGIGYTF. The full variable domain, its missing parts supplied by reference TRBV2 and TRBJ1-2, is EPEVTQTPSHQVTQMGQEVILRCVPISNHLYFYWYRQILGQKVEFLVSFYNNEISEKSEIFDDQFSVERPDGSNFTLKIRSTKLEDSAMYFCASFRGQGIGYTFGSGTRLTVV.

The sample holds a few counts of this clone. The V gene is TRBV2, the J gene TRBJ1-5; 9 positions agree with TRBD1. This CDR3 has 14 residues. After removal of 8 bases from V and 1 base from J, the junction contained 3 bases not matched to a gene. The V gene's germline CDR1 is SNHLY and CDR2 FYNNEI. CDR3 sequence: CASGDRVSNQPQHF. CDR3 DNA sequence: TGTGCCAGCGGGGACAGGGTGAGCAATCAGCCCCAGCATTTT. Combining the CDR3 with reference TRBV2 and TRBJ1-5 gives the whole variable domain EPEVTQTPSHQVTQMGQEVILRCVPISNHLYFYWYRQILGQKVEFLVSFYNNEISEKSEIFDDQFSVERPDGSNFTLKIRSTKLEDSAMYFCASGDRVSNQPQHFGDGTRLSIL.

The chain carries TRBV19 and TRBJ2-7; the match to TRBD1 covers 8 bases. V was clipped by 6 bases and J by 0 bases; unmatched bases: 7. There are 15 residues in the CDR3. From germline, CDR1 is LNHDA and CDR2 SQIVND (reference sequence). Here the CDR3 reads CASRGGQGFSYEQYF. CDR3 DNA sequence: TGTGCCAGTAGGGGAGGACAGGGTTTCTCCTACGAGCAGTACTTC.

There are a few counts of this clone. The gene calls are TRBV5-1 and TRBJ2-7, with D unclear. Between the trimmed V and J ends, which lost 3 bases and 0 bases, there was a span of 13 bases. Germline lookup yields CDR1 SGHRS and CDR2 YFSETQ. The CDR3 covers 15 residues. This CDR3 reads CASSSELEPSYEQYF. For the CDR3, the DNA is TGCGCCAGCAGCTCGGAGCTCGAGCCCTCCTACGAGCAGTACTTC.

This clone was observed at least ten times. V is TRBV25-1 and J is TRBJ1-1; TRBD1 agrees at 10 bases. The CDR3 sequence is 15 residues long. Looked up from germline, CDR1 is MGHDK and CDR2 is SYGVNS. Germline trimming cut 1 base from V and 7 bases from J; bases unmatched to any gene: 6. CDR3 in DNA: TGTGCCAGCAGTGAATTCGCGACAGGGGGCGGTGAAGCTTTCTTT. Translation gives CASSEFATGGGEAFF. Full variable domain (outside the CDR3, taken from reference TRBV25-1 and TRBJ1-1): EADIYQTPRYLVIGTGKKITLECSQTMGHDKMYWYQQDPGMELHLIHYSYGVNSTEKGDLSSESTVSRIRTEHFPLTLESARPSHTSQYLCASSEFATGGGEAFFGQGTRLTVV.

The genes are TRBV6-6 and TRBJ1-1; D gene unclear. The V end lost 4 bases, the J end lost 8 bases, and 17 bases lay between the germline ends. CDR3 length: 14 amino acids. The germline V gene encodes CDR1 MNHNY and CDR2 SVGAGI (reference sequence). The CDR3 reads CASSSIETAAEAFF. Here the CDR3 DNA reads TGTGCCAGCAGTTCCATTGAGACCGCGGCAGAAGCTTTCTTT.

This clone was picked up a small number of times. The chain joins TRBV28 to TRBJ1-5; 8 bases agree with TRBD1. The CDR3 has 15 residues. Germline CDR1 reads MDHEN; CDR2 reads SYDVKM. J lost 1 base, V lost 5 bases, and 4 bases had no gene match. The CDR3 DNA follows: TGTGCCAGCAGTCTCAGGGGGCTCAGCAATCAGCCCCAGCATTTT. This codes for CASSLRGLSNQPQHF.

A word on this clone: The identical CDR3 is also encoded by other nucleotide sequences in the sample. The CDR3 is CASSLWENTEAFF. The DNA of the CDR3 is TGTGCCAGCAGCTTGTGGGAAAACACTGAAGCTTTCTTT. The rearrangement links TRBV11-3 to TRBJ1-1; D is unclear. The germline V gene has CDR1 SGHNT and CDR2 YENEEA. This CDR3 contains 13 residues. V was clipped by 3 bases and J by 2 bases, with 7 bases between them.

This clone appeared a few times. The rearrangement uses TRBV9 and TRBJ1-2; D ambiguous. This CDR3 has 11 amino acids. Looked up from germline, CDR1 is SGDLS and CDR2 is YYNGEE. The V and J ends lost 4 bases and 2 bases respectively, with 3 bases between them. As DNA, the CDR3 is TGTGCCAGCAGCCTGAACTATGGCTACACCTTC. Translated, it gives CASSLNYGYTF.

Ten or more counts support this clone. V is TRBV7-2 and J is TRBJ2-1, with 12 bases lining up with TRBD2. The CDR3 is 17 residues long. CDR1 and CDR2 from the germline V gene are SGHTA and FQGNSA. The V segment lost 4 bases and the J segment 6 bases; nucleotides outside the gene matches: 10. In DNA form, the CDR3 reads TGTGCCAGCAGCTCCCCGACTCTAGCGGGAGGGCGCAATGAGCAGTTCTTC. This sequence encodes CASSSPTLAGGRNEQFF.

This sequence joins TRBV19 and TRBJ2-1, with D unclear. The CDR3 spans 14 residues. V dropped 1 base and J dropped 8 bases, with 12 bases sitting between them. The germline gives CDR1 LNHDA, CDR2 SQIVND (reference sequence). CDR3 loop: CASSIASLRDEQFF. The CDR3 region has the DNA TGTGCCAGTAGTATAGCATCCCTTCGGGATGAGCAGTTCTTC.

V is TRBV6-6 and J is TRBJ2-5; D is ambiguous. CDR1 and CDR2 (germline): MNHNY, SVGAGI (reference sequence). The CDR3 spans 13 residues. Trimming removed 0 bases at V and 4 bases at J, with 6 bases between. The CDR3 bases are TGTGCCAGCAGTTACTCGGTTGGAGAGACCCAGTACTTC. This sequence encodes CASSYSVGETQYF.

The V and J genes are TRBV28 and TRBJ2-5, with D possibly TRBD1 on 6 matching bases. The germline V gene has CDR1 MDHEN and CDR2 SYDVKM. The CDR3 loop spans 14 amino acids. V was clipped by 9 bases and J by 7 bases, with 21 bases between them. Here the CDR3 DNA reads TGTGCCAGTCGCCAGGGGATGGGCTCGGTGACCCAGTACTTC. It codes for CASRQGMGSVTQYF.

The table lists this clone with a few counts. DNA for the CDR3: TGTGCCAGCAGCAAAATTAAAGGTGACCAGGTCACAGATACGCAGTATTTT. Translated: CASSKIKGDQVTDTQYF. The chain is built from TRBV21-1 and TRBJ2-3; the table's D call, TRBD1, has no DNA check behind it. TRBV21-1 is a pseudogene. This CDR3 region has 17 residues.

With regard to this clone: The sample contains more than one DNA sequence encoding this CDR3. In DNA, the CDR3 is TGCGCCAGCAGCCAAGTAGGGGCAGATACGCAGTATTTT. This translates into CASSQVGADTQYF. This rearrangement joins TRBV4-3 to TRBJ2-3, with D perhaps matching TRBD1 (5 bases). Germline CDR1 and CDR2: LGHNA and YSLEER. Trimming cost V 1 base and J 4 bases, with 6 bases left between them. The CDR3 extends over 13 amino acids.

The V and J genes are TRBV18 and TRBJ2-7; 9 bases map to TRBD1. J lost 6 bases, V lost 6 bases, and 9 bases had no gene match. Germline CDR1 reads KGHSH; CDR2 reads LQKENI. The CDR3 runs 14 residues. The DNA of the CDR3 is TGTGCCAGCTCGTACCGGGACAGGGAGGGCGAGCAGTACTTC. Translated: CASSYRDREGEQYF.

This clone was observed at least ten times. The chain employs TRBV10-3 and TRBJ2-7, with no clear D. The germline gives CDR1 ENHRY, CDR2 SYGVKD. V lost 6 bases and J 3 bases, leaving 24 bases between the germline ends. This CDR3 comprises 17 residues. As DNA, the CDR3 is TGTGCCATCAGCGCCGCGACGGCCTCTCAACCGAACTACGAGCAGTACTTC. Protein: CAISAATASQPNYEQYF.

The genes are TRBV2 and TRBJ1-4; 11 nucleotides line up with TRBD1. Germline V gene sequence: CDR1 SNHLY, CDR2 FYNNEI. This CDR3 comprises 14 residues. V shed 8 bases, J shed 5 bases, and the junction held 4 bases outside the gene matches. In DNA form, the CDR3 reads TGTGCCAGCCGGGGGACAGGGGGAAATGAAAAACTGTTTTTT. Translated, it gives CASRGTGGNEKLFF.

V is TRBV28 and J is TRBJ2-4; TRBD2 matches at 10 bases. The V gene's germline CDR1 is MDHEN and CDR2 SYDVKM. Germline trimming cut 4 bases from V and 0 bases from J; bases unmatched to any gene: 6. This CDR3 comprises 17 residues. The CDR3 bases are TGTGCCAGCAGTTCTCTAAGCGGGAGGGCAGCCAAAAACATTCAGTACTTC. This encodes CASSSLSGRAAKNIQYF.

This chain uses TRBV25-1 with TRBJ2-7; D remains unclear. Trimming pared 2 bases from V and 7 bases from J, leaving 15 bases between. Germline V lookup: CDR1 MGHDK, CDR2 SYGVNS. The CDR3 contains 14 residues. The CDR3 DNA reads as TGTGCCAGCAGTGAACCATACCCCGAGAGTGAGCAGTACTTC. This sequence encodes CASSEPYPESEQYF.

The chain carries TRBV7-8 and TRBJ2-5; a possible D gene is TRBD2 (5 bases). V was shortened by 0 bases and J by 1 base, with 9 bases between the two germline ends. The CDR3 consists of 15 residues. CDR1 SGHVS and CDR2 FQNEAQ come from the germline V gene. CDR3 protein: CASSLAAGLQETQYF. In DNA form, the CDR3 reads TGTGCCAGCAGCTTAGCAGCAGGACTCCAAGAGACCCAGTACTTC.

V is TRBV9 and J is TRBJ1-4; D gene uncertain. Germline CDR1 and CDR2: SGDLS and YYNGEE. V was cut by 3 bases and J by 0 bases, with 6 bases left in between. The CDR3 totals 14 residues. In DNA, the CDR3 is TGTGCCAGCAGCGCCAAAGCAACTAATGAAAAACTGTTTTTT. This codes for CASSAKATNEKLFF.